These 32 T cell receptor beta chains were sequenced from one sample in a study of pediatric ulcerative colitis. Repertoires were generated with immunoSEQ multiplex PCR, while TCRdb's copy carries only in-frame clones and drops some. The sample holds about 36,000 clones; around four fifths are singletons and the top ten take 20% to 25%. Sequenced material: blood. These receptors were collected from a girl between 5 and 17 years old with moderate ulcerative colitis.

This chain joins TRBV19 and TRBJ1-5; 7 bases fit TRBD1. The germline gives CDR1 LNHDA, CDR2 SQIVND (reference sequence). CDR3 size: 17 residues. The V segment lost 5 bases and the J segment 0 bases; nucleotides outside the gene matches: 10. The CDR3 region has the DNA TGTGCCAGTAGTCCTCGACAGGGTCAACATAGCAATCAGCCCCAGCATTTT. It translates to CASSPRQGQHSNQPQHF.

This clone appeared a few times. The genes are TRBV27 and TRBJ1-5, with D tentatively TRBD1 (5 bases). V lost 4 bases, J lost 7 bases, and 14 bases lay in between. The CDR3 is made up of 14 amino acids. Germline V lookup: CDR1 MNHEY, CDR2 SMNVEV (reference sequence). The CDR3 DNA is TGTGCCAGCAGTTCCATGCCCCGGGGCCAGCCCCAGCATTTT. It translates to CASSSMPRGQPQHF.

The J gene is TRBJ2-2, the V gene TRBV5-6; no clear D. From germline, CDR1 is SGHDT and CDR2 YYEEEE. V lost 0 bases and J 1 base, leaving 13 bases between the germline ends. The CDR3 extends over 17 amino acids. CDR3 region: CASSLVGLGKNTGELFF. The CDR3 DNA reads as TGTGCCAGCAGCTTGGTAGGTTTGGGAAAGAACACCGGGGAGCTGTTTTTT.

This sequence joins TRBV14 and TRBJ2-7; D is unclear. CDR3 length equals 14 residues. V was trimmed by 1 base and J by 2 bases, leaving 9 bases between them. CDR1 is SGHDN, CDR2 FVKESK, per germline. In DNA form, the CDR3 reads TGTGCCAGCAGCCAAGTAGTCGGTACCTACGAGCAGTACTTC. Amino acids: CASSQVVGTYEQYF.

J is TRBJ2-2 and V is TRBV11-2, with D possibly TRBD2 on 5 matching bases. Germline values: CDR1 SGHAT, CDR2 FQNNGV. Trimming took off 1 base at V and 3 bases at J, with 9 bases between the two ends. The CDR3 length is 15 residues. The CDR3 nucleotides read TGTGCCAGCAGCTTAGCCCTAGCAGACACCGGGGAGCTGTTTTTT. Translation: CASSLALADTGELFF.

The chain uses TRBV4-3 and TRBJ2-5; 7 positions agree with TRBD2. J was trimmed by 2 bases and V by 0 bases; bases with no gene match: 9. The germline gives CDR1 LGHNA, CDR2 YSLEER. The CDR3 covers 17 residues. This CDR3 is CASSQEGGGEGQETQYF. CDR3 DNA: TGCGCCAGCAGCCAAGAGGGGGGGGGTGAAGGACAAGAGACCCAGTACTTC.

The rearrangement uses TRBV19 and TRBJ1-1, with a possible D match to TRBD1 (6 bases). Trimming cost V 4 bases and J 0 bases, with 9 bases left between them. The CDR3 has 14 amino acids. Germline CDR1 LNHDA, CDR2 SQIVND (reference sequence). This CDR3 reads CASSTQGLNTEAFF. CDR3 bases: TGTGCCAGTAGTACACAGGGACTGAACACTGAAGCTTTCTTT. The full variable domain, rest sourced from reference TRBV19 and TRBJ1-1, is DGGITQSPKYLFRKEGQNVTLSCEQNLNHDAMYWYRQDPGQGLRLIYYSQIVNDFQKGDIAEGYSVSREKKESFPLTVTSAQKNPTAFYLCASSTQGLNTEAFFGQGTRLTVV.

The CDR3 DNA reads as TGTGCCAGCAGCTCCACAGGGGGGAAGAGCTCCTACGAGCAGTACTTC. This sequence encodes CASSSTGGKSSYEQYF. V usage is TRBV11-2 and J usage is TRBJ2-7, with 8 nucleotides matching TRBD1. Germline CDR1 is SGHAT and CDR2 is FQNNGV. Trimming at V came to 4 bases and at J to 0 bases, leaving 8 bases not matched to a gene. This CDR3 has 16 amino acids.

The chain uses TRBV5-1 and TRBJ2-1; possible D gene TRBD1, 6 bases. The V and J ends lost 3 bases and 5 bases respectively, with 9 bases between them. This CDR3 comprises 13 residues. Germline lookup yields CDR1 SGHRS and CDR2 YFSETQ. CDR3 in DNA: TGCGCCAGCAGCTCGGACAGCAACAATGAGCAGTTCTTC. Protein: CASSSDSNNEQFF.

The CDR3 protein is CASSPMPSNQPQHF. DNA of the CDR3: TGTGCCAGCAGCCCAATGCCAAGCAATCAGCCCCAGCATTTT. The V and J genes are TRBV7-2 and TRBJ1-5; unclear D gene. The germline V and J ends were trimmed by 5 bases and 1 base, with 9 bases remaining between them. The CDR3 consists of 14 residues. The germline CDR1 and CDR2 sequences are SGHTA and FQGNSA.

V is TRBV6-6 and J is TRBJ2-2; D is tentatively TRBD1 or TRBD2 (6 bases each). Trimming took off 0 bases at V and 13 bases at J, with 21 bases between the two ends. In germline, CDR1 is MNHNY, CDR2 SVGAGI (reference sequence). The CDR3 runs 16 residues. CDR3 residues: CASSYSGRAEGGLLFF. DNA of the CDR3: TGTGCCAGCAGTTACTCGGGTCGGGCAGAGGGGGGCTTGCTGTTTTTT.

The rearrangement joins TRBV5-4 to TRBJ2-7, with D possibly being TRBD1 (6 bases). Trimming left V 6 bases short and J 5 bases short, with 15 bases between. The germline V gene encodes CDR1 SGHNT and CDR2 YYREEE (reference sequence). This CDR3 has 13 amino acids. In nucleotides, the CDR3 is TGTGCCAGCACCGACTCACAGGGAAACGAGCAGTACTTC. This gives the protein CASTDSQGNEQYF.

Here the CDR3 reads CASSLRGTEAFF. For the CDR3, the DNA is TGTGCCAGCAGCTTAAGAGGGACTGAAGCTTTCTTT. The chain recombines TRBV7-2 with TRBJ1-1; D is uncertain. The germline V and J ends were trimmed by 2 bases and 5 bases, with 6 bases remaining between them. The CDR3 runs to 12 residues. CDR1 is SGHTA and CDR2 is FQGNSA in the germline V gene.

This chain uses TRBV28 with TRBJ2-2; perhaps TRBD1 as D (6 bases). CDR1 is MDHEN and CDR2 is SYDVKM in the germline V gene. There are 15 residues in the CDR3. With 5 bases removed from V and 6 bases from J, the gap between germline ends came to 16 bases. CDR3 protein: CASSSLGGAPGELFF. The CDR3 nucleotides read TGTGCCAGCAGTAGTTTAGGGGGTGCCCCCGGGGAGCTGTTTTTT.

V gene TRBV19 combines with J gene TRBJ1-2; D may be TRBD1 (6 bases). V lost 3 bases to trimming and J lost 4 bases, with 15 bases between them. The CDR3 has 15 amino acids. Germline loops: CDR1 LNHDA, CDR2 SQIVND (reference sequence). CDR3 sequence (DNA): TGTGCCAGTAGTATCCTAGCCGGGGGCGCCTATGGCTACACCTTC. As protein: CASSILAGGAYGYTF.

The genes are TRBV2 and TRBJ2-3; D not resolved. The CDR3 consists of 16 residues. CDR1 is SNHLY and CDR2 is FYNNEI in the germline V gene. Trimming shortened V by 7 bases and J by 0 bases, and 17 bases separated the two germline ends. The CDR3 reads CASIGSARSSTDTQYF. The CDR3 DNA is TGTGCCAGCATAGGATCGGCCCGATCTAGCACAGATACGCAGTATTTT. Together with reference TRBV2 and TRBJ2-3, the CDR3 gives the full variable domain: EPEVTQTPSHQVTQMGQEVILRCVPISNHLYFYWYRQILGQKVEFLVSFYNNEISEKSEIFDDQFSVERPDGSNFTLKIRSTKLEDSAMYFCASIGSARSSTDTQYFGPGTRLTVL.

This CDR3 reads CASSYSRLSETQYF. The CDR3 coding sequence is TGTGCCAGCAGTTACTCACGGCTCTCAGAGACCCAGTACTTC. The V gene is TRBV6-5, the J gene TRBJ2-5; D gene unclear. The CDR3 is made up of 14 amino acids. Germline V CDR1 and CDR2: MNHEY, SVGAGI. V was pared by 0 bases and J by 4 bases, with 9 bases between.

The genes are TRBV27 and TRBJ2-3; 9 nucleotides line up with TRBD2. The junction had 12 bases not matched to a gene; V was cut back by 5 bases and J by 3 bases. The CDR3 runs 17 residues. CDR1 MNHEY and CDR2 SMNVEV come from the germline V gene (reference sequence). The CDR3: CASSPSWRLAVTDTQYF. In DNA, the CDR3 is TGTGCCAGCAGTCCAAGTTGGCGACTAGCGGTTACAGATACGCAGTATTTT.

This clone was observed once. The V call is TRBV6-5, the J call TRBJ1-5; D is unclear. Trimming removed 6 bases at V and 4 bases at J, with 7 bases between. From germline, CDR1 is MNHEY and CDR2 SVGAGI. This CDR3 comprises 12 residues. This CDR3 reads CASSSPNQPQHF. DNA of the CDR3: TGTGCCAGCAGCTCGCCGAATCAGCCCCAGCATTTT.

V is TRBV6-1 and J is TRBJ2-1, with D possibly being TRBD2 (6 bases). The V and J ends lost 0 bases and 6 bases respectively, with 15 bases between them. From germline, CDR1 is MNHNS and CDR2 SASEGT. The CDR3 contains 16 residues. The chain's CDR3 is CASSEAGGAGGNEQFF. CDR3 DNA: TGTGCCAGCAGTGAAGCTGGAGGGGCCGGGGGCAATGAGCAGTTCTTC.

This clone was found once. V is TRBV15 and J is TRBJ2-2, with D possibly called TRBD1 or TRBD2 (5 bases each). CDR3 length: 16 residues. Germline loops: CDR1 LNHNV, CDR2 YYDKDF (reference sequence). The germline V and J ends were trimmed by 3 bases and 5 bases, with 16 bases remaining between them. CDR3 nucleotide sequence: TGTGCCACCAGCAGGTTTCAGGGAGCGAGGACCGGGGAGCTGTTTTTT. It codes for CATSRFQGARTGELFF.

This rearrangement joins TRBV11-2 to TRBJ1-2, with 8 bases lining up with TRBD1. The CDR3 consists of 15 residues. V was clipped by 5 bases and J by 6 bases; unmatched bases: 11. Germline assignment: CDR1 SGHAT and CDR2 FQNNGV. The CDR3 reads CASSINRDRLNGYTF. CDR3 sequence (DNA): TGTGCCAGCAGCATCAATAGGGACAGGCTTAATGGCTACACCTTC. The full variable domain, with the rest looked up from reference TRBV11-2 and TRBJ1-2, is EAGVAQSPRYKIIEKRQSVAFWCNPISGHATLYWYQQILGQGPKLLIQFQNNGVVDDSQLPKDRFSAERLKGVDSTLKIQPAKLEDSAVYLCASSINRDRLNGYTFGSGTRLTVV.

The chain uses TRBV30 and TRBJ2-7, with D unresolved. V was trimmed by 4 bases and J by 7 bases, leaving 17 bases between them. CDR3 length equals 13 residues. Per germline, CDR1 GTSNPN and CDR2 SVGIG (reference sequence). In DNA, the CDR3 is TGTGCCTGGACTGCCATCACCGGTAGTGAGCAGTACTTC. As protein: CAWTAITGSEQYF.

The gene calls are TRBV6-6 and TRBJ1-1, with D tentatively TRBD1 (5 bases). The CDR3 totals 11 residues. V was trimmed by 4 bases and J by 8 bases, leaving 8 bases between them. Germline CDR1 reads MNHNY; CDR2 reads SVGAGI (reference sequence). CDR3 protein: CASSLGTEAFF. The DNA of the CDR3 is TGTGCCAGCAGTTTAGGGACGGAAGCTTTCTTT.

V is TRBV6-1 and J is TRBJ1-2; 10 positions agree with TRBD1. The junction had 3 bases not matched to a gene; V was cut back by 0 bases and J by 8 bases. The CDR3 runs to 14 residues. Germline V gene data show CDR1 as MNHNS and CDR2 as SASEGT. CDR3 protein: CASSEAGQGLGYTF. Written as DNA, the CDR3 is TGTGCCAGCAGTGAAGCGGGACAGGGGCTGGGCTACACCTTC.

The chain combines TRBV5-1 with TRBJ1-2, with D unresolved. Germline V gene sequence: CDR1 SGHRS, CDR2 YFSETQ. The length of the CDR3 is 14 residues. V lost 2 bases and J lost 8, with 16 bases in between. CDR3 loop: CASSFEAPSGGYTF. The CDR3 bases are TGCGCCAGCAGCTTCGAGGCACCGTCTGGGGGCTACACCTTC.

This clone came up once. The V gene is TRBV7-9, the J gene TRBJ1-2; D not certain. Trimming shortened V by 5 bases and J by 2 bases, and 12 bases separated the two germline ends. This CDR3 contains 14 residues. Germline CDR1 reads SEHNR; CDR2 reads FQNEAQ (reference sequence). The CDR3 bases are TGTGCCAGCAGCCCAGAGGCTTTCAACTATGGCTACACCTTC. The encoded protein is CASSPEAFNYGYTF.

This chain links TRBV28 with TRBJ2-3; possible D gene TRBD1, 6 bases. V was trimmed by 6 bases and J by 2 bases, leaving 12 bases between them. Per the germline V gene, CDR1 is MDHEN and CDR2 is SYDVKM. CDR3 length: 14 residues. The CDR3 DNA reads TGTGCCAGCAGCCCACAGGGACCCACAGATACGCAGTATTTT. Its translation: CASSPQGPTDTQYF.

The CDR3 protein is CASRKGLAGALYNEQFF. CDR3 nucleotide sequence: TGTGCCAGCAGGAAGGGACTAGCGGGGGCCCTCTACAATGAGCAGTTCTTC. The rearrangement uses TRBV4-2 and TRBJ2-1, with 14 nucleotides matching TRBD2. V lost 6 bases and J lost 3; bases outside the gene matches: 7. CDR3 length equals 17 residues. Germline CDR1 is LGHNA and CDR2 is YNFKEQ.

The chain has TRBV4-1 and TRBJ2-2, with TRBD1 matching over 8 bases. Per germline, CDR1 MGHRA and CDR2 YSYEKL. There are 19 residues in the CDR3. J was trimmed by 0 bases and V by 4 bases; bases with no gene match: 13. The CDR3 region is CASSLGDRPQTANTGELFF. The CDR3 nucleotides read TGCGCCAGCAGCCTAGGGGACAGGCCCCAGACTGCGAACACCGGGGAGCTGTTTTTT.

This sequence joins TRBV7-2 and TRBJ1-3; 9 positions match TRBD1. After removal of 2 bases from V and 6 bases from J, the junction contained 5 bases not matched to a gene. The CDR3 extends over 15 amino acids. Germline V gene data show CDR1 as SGHTA and CDR2 as FQGNSA. The CDR3 DNA sequence: TGTGCCAGCAGCTTATCACAGGGGGCAGAAAACACCATATATTTT. It is translated as CASSLSQGAENTIYF.

The gene calls are TRBV7-8 and TRBJ2-1; 14 positions match TRBD2. V gave up 5 bases and J gave up 2 bases; unmatched junction bases: 5. Per germline, CDR1 SGHVS and CDR2 FQNEAQ. This CDR3 spans 17 amino acids. DNA of the CDR3: TGTGCCAGCAGCACCAGACTAGCGGGAGGGACCTACAATGAGCAGTTCTTC. It codes for CASSTRLAGGTYNEQFF.